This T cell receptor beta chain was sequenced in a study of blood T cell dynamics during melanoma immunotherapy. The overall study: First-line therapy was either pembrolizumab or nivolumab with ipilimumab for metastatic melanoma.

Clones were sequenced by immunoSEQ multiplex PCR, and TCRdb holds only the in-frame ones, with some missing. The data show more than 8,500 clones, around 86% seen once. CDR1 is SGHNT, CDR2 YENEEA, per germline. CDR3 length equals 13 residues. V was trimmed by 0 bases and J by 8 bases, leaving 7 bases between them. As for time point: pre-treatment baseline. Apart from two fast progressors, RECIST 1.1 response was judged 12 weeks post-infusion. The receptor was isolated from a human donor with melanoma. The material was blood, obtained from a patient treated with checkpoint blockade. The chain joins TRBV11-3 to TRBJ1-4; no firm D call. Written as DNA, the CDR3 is TGTGCCAGCAGCTTAGAACCGGGAGAAAAACTGTTTTTT. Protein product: CASSLEPGEKLFF.